One and the same sample provided the 6 T cell receptor beta chains below, sequenced in a study of Tregs in tolerant kidney transplant recipients. Recipients received nonmyeloablative bone marrow transplants from related graft donors, with transient mixed chimerism. This table comes from immunoSEQ multiplex PCR, and its TCRdb copy is limited to in-frame clones, with some not included. The sample spans 11,000 to 15,000 clones; the ten largest clones claim 27%. The specimen was CD8+ T cells from blood (PBMCs), collected 6 months after the transplant. Receptors were obtained from a human patient who received a combined kidney and bone marrow transplant. Among the T cells, some may be from the graft donor.

Comment on this clone: The CDR3 goes on 3 residues after the read ends, and that part is filled in from the germline J gene. The rearrangement links TRBV19 to TRBJ1-6; 8 bases match TRBD1. V lost 4 bases, J lost 10 bases, and 6 bases stayed unmatched. CDR3 length: 14 amino acids. Germline lookup yields CDR1 LNHDA and CDR2 SQIVND (reference sequence). CDR3 bases read: TGTGCCAGTAGTACCCCAGGGGGCTACTCACCC. Its translation is CASSTPGGYSP. The full CDR3 is CASSTPGGYSPLHF.

A remark on this clone: The read is 3 residues too short to cover the CDR3 end, so that end is filled in from the germline J gene. The chain combines TRBV6-4 with TRBJ2-7, with D unresolved. The CDR3 totals 11 residues. Germline V gene sequence: CDR1 MRHNA, CDR2 SNTAGT. With 10 bases removed from V and 1 base from J, the gap between germline ends came to 8 bases. CDR3: CATRRSYEQYF. The part of the CDR3 DNA that was read is TGTGCCACCCGTCGGTCCTACGAG.

Points on this clone: The read ends 3 residues before the CDR3 terminus; that terminus is restored from the germline J gene. The V gene is TRBV7-9, the J gene TRBJ2-4; perhaps TRBD2 as D (7 bases). Germline CDR1 is SEHNR and CDR2 is FQNEAQ (reference sequence). The CDR3 has 14 amino acids. CDR3 DNA (partial): TGTGCCAGCAGCTCGGGGGGCTCGGACTATGGT. Translation: CASSSGGSDYG. The complete CDR3 protein is CASSSGGSDYGQYF.

Of note for this clone: The read terminates 3 residues ahead of where the CDR3 ends, so the germline J gene completes it. This sequence joins TRBV6-1 and TRBJ2-3, with 10 nucleotides matching TRBD1. The CDR3 has 16 residues. CDR1 is MNHNS, CDR2 SASEGT, per germline. The V gene end was trimmed by 4 bases and the J gene end by 4 bases; junction bases not matched to a gene: 8. CDR3 DNA (partial): TGTGCCAGCAGTGGCCCCGGGACAGGGGACCCAGATACG. Amino acid sequence: CASSGPGTGDPDT. The entire CDR3 reads CASSGPGTGDPDTQYF.

Points on this clone: The read ends 3 residues before the CDR3 terminus; that terminus is restored from the germline J gene. The V gene is TRBV7-9, the J gene TRBJ2-1; the match to TRBD1 covers 12 bases. The germline CDR1 and CDR2 sequences are SEHNR and FQNEAQ (reference sequence). The trim removed 5 bases at V and 7 bases at J, leaving 6 bases unmatched. This CDR3 spans 15 amino acids. The DNA read from the CDR3 is TGTGCCAGCAGCCCGGGGACAGGGGGCATGAATGAG. Its protein product is CASSPGTGGMNE. In full, the CDR3 reads CASSPGTGGMNEQFF.

With regard to this clone: The read is 3 residues too short to cover the CDR3 end, so that end is filled in from the germline J gene. The chain carries TRBV7-6 and TRBJ2-2, with D perhaps assigned TRBD1 or TRBD2 (5 bases each). CDR1 and CDR2 from the germline V gene are SGHVS and FNYEAQ. The CDR3 runs 17 residues. This CDR3 is CASSLDPVGVGGEKLFF. The CDR3 DNA, read in part, is TGTGCCAGCAGCTTAGATCCCGTAGGGGTTGGAGGTGAAAAG.